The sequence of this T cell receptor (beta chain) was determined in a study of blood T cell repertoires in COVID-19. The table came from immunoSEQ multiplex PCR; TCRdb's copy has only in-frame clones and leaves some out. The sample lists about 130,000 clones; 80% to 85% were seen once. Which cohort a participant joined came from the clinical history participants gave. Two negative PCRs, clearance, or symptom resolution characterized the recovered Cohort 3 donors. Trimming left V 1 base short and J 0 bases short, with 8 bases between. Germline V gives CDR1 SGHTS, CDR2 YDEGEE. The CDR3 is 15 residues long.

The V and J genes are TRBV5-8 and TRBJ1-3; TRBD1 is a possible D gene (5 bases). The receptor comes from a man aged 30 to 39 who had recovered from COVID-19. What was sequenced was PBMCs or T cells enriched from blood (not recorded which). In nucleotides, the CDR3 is TGTGCCAGCAGCTTGATGGGGGGCTCTGGAAACACCATATATTTT. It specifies CASSLMGGSGNTIYF.